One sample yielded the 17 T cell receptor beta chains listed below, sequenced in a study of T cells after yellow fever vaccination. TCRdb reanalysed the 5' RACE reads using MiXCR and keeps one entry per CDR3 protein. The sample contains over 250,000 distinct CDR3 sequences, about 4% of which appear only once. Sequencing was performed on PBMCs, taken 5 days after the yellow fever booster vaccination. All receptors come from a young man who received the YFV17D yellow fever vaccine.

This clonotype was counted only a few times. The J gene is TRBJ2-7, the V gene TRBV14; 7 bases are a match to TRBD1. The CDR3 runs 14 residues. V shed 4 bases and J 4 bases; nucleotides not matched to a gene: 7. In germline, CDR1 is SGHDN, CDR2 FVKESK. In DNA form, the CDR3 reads TGTGCCAGCAGCCGAGGGGGCTTAGTGTACGAGCAGTACGTC. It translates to CASSRGGLVYEQYV.

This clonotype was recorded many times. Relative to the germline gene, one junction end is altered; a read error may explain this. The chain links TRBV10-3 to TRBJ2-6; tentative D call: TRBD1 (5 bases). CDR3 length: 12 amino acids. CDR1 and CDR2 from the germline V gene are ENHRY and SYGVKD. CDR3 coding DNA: TGTGCCGTCAGGGATGGGGCCAACGTCCTGACTTTC. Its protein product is CAVRDGANVLTF.

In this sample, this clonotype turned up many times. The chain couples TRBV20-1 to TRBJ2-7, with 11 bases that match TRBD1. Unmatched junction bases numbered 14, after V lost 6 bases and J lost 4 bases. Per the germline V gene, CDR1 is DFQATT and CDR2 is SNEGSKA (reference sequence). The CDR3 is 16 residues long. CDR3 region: CSANGQGASTRYEQYF. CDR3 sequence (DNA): TGCAGTGCAAACGGACAGGGGGCCTCTACTCGGTACGAGCAGTACTTC.

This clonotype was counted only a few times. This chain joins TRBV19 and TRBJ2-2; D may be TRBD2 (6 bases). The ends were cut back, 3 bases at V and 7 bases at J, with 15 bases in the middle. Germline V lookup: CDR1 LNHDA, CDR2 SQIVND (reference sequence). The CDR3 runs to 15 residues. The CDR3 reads CASSIATGGIGELFF. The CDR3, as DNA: TGTGCCAGTAGTATCGCAACAGGAGGGATCGGGGAGCTGTTTTTT.

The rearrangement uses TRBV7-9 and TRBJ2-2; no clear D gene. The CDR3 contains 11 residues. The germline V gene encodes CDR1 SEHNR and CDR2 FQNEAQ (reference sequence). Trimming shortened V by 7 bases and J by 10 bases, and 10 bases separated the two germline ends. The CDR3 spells CASTDPPELFF. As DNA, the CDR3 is TGTGCCAGCACCGATCCCCCGGAGCTGTTTTTT.

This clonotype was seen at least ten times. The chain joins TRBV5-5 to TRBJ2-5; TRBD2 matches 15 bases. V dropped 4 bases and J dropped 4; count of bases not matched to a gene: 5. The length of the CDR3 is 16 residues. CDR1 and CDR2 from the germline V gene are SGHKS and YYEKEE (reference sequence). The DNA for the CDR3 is TGTGCCAGCAGCCCCGGACTAGCGGGGGGGGTAGAGACCCAGTACTTC. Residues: CASSPGLAGGVETQYF.

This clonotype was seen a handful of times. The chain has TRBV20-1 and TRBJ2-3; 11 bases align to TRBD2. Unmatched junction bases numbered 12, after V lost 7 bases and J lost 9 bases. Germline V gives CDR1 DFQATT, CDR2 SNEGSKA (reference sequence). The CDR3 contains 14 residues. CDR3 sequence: CSVRLAGFEGTQYF. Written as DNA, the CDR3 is TGCAGTGTCCGACTAGCGGGGTTTGAGGGGACGCAGTATTTT.

DNA of the CDR3: TGTGCCAGCAGCGGACAGGGGGCCGGGGGGGCGAACTATGGCTACACCTTC. Residues: CASSGQGAGGANYGYTF. This chain connects TRBV7-9 to TRBJ1-2, with TRBD1 identical over 11 bases. J was trimmed by 2 bases and V by 5 bases; bases with no gene match: 10. The CDR3 is 17 residues long. Germline lookup yields CDR1 SEHNR and CDR2 FQNEAQ (reference sequence).

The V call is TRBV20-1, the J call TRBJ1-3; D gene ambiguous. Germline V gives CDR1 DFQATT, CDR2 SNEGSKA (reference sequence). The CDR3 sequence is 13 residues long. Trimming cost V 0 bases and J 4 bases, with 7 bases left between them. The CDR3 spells CSARDPRGNTIYF. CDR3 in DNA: TGCAGTGCTAGAGACCCCAGGGGAAACACCATATATTTT.

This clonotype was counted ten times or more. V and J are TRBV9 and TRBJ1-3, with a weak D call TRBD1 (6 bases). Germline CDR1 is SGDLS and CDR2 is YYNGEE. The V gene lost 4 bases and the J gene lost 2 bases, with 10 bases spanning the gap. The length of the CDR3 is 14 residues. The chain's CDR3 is CASSSGQTGNTIYF. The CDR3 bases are TGTGCCAGCAGCTCTGGACAGACTGGAAACACCATATATTTT.

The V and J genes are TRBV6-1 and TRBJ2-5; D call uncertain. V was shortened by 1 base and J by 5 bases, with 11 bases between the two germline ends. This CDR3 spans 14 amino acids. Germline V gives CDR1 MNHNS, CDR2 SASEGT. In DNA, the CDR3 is TGTGCCAGCAGTGAAGACTACCCCCGGGAGACCCAGTACTTC. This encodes CASSEDYPRETQYF.

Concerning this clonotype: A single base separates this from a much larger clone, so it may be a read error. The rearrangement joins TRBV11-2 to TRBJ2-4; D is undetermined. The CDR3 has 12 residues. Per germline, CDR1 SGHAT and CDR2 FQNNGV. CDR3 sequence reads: CACRGPLNIQYF. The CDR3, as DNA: TGTGCCTGCAGAGGACCATTAAACATTCAGTACTTC.

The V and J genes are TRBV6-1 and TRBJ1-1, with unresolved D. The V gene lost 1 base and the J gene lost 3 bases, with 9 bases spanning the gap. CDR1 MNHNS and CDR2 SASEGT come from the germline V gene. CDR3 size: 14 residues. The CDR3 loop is CASSEVSGYTEAFF. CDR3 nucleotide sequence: TGTGCCAGCAGTGAAGTATCCGGTTACACTGAAGCTTTCTTT.

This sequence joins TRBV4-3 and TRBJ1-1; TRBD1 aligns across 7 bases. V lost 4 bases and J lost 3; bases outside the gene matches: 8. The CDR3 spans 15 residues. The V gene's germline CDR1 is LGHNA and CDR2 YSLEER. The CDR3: CASSRQRRGYTEAFF. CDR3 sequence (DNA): TGCGCCAGCAGCCGCCAGCGCAGGGGGTACACTGAAGCTTTCTTT.

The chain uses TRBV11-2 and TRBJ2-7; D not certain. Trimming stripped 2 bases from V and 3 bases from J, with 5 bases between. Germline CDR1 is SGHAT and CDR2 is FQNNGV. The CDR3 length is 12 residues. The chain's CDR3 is CASSLSYYEQYV. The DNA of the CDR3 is TGTGCCAGCAGCTTAAGTTACTACGAGCAGTACGTC.

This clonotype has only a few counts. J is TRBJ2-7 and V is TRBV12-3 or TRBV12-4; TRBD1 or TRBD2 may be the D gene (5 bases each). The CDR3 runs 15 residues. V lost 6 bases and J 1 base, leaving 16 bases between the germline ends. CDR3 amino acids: CASRAFRGGSYEQYF. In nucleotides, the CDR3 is TGTGCCAGCAGAGCCTTTCGGGGCGGGTCCTACGAGCAGTACTTC.

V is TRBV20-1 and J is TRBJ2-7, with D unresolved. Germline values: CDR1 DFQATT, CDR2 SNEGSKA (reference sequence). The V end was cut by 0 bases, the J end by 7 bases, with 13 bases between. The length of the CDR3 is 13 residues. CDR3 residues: CSAREGPGNEQYV. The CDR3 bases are TGCAGTGCTAGAGAAGGGCCGGGTAATGAGCAGTACGTC.